The TCR beta chain under discussion was sequenced for a study of neurological immune-mediated disorders. Overall study findings and caveats: The greatest TCR clonal expansion occurred in HTLV-1-associated myelopathy and the least in multiple sclerosis, which fell below healthy controls.

This clonotype was detected only a few times. Its target is unknown. This CDR3 is 13 amino acids long. Deletions cut 4 bases from V and 0 bases from J, with 4 bases between. CDR1 is SGHRS and CDR2 is YFSETQ in the germline V gene. 5'RACE with 10-nucleotide random UMIs produced the cDNA. Sequencing runs each generated in excess of 190 million TCR-beta sequences derived from 15-18 subjects. One entry per CDR3 protein results from TCRdb running MiXCR on the 5' RACE reads. Seen here are approximately 38,000 distinct CDR3 sequences, roughly 12% observed once, and the top ten hold about 3.9%. CD4+ or CD8+ T cells, 950,000 to 1,000,000 per library, were used for sorted libraries.

V and J are TRBV5-1 and TRBJ2-2; D unresolved. This clonotype was sampled from a woman aged 30 to 39 with HTLV-1-associated myelopathy (HAM/TSP). Sequences were obtained from CD4+ T cells from blood. CDR3 DNA: TGCGCCAGCAGCCCGCCGAACACCGGGGAGCTGTTTTTT. It yields the protein CASSPPNTGELFF.